A selection of T cell receptor beta chains follows, all from one sample in a study of cytomegalovirus exposure and HLA in healthy donors. Profiled with immunoSEQ multiplex PCR; TCRdb holds only in-frame clones, not every one. The sample carries 150,000 to 200,000 clones, 81% recorded once. Sequencing was performed on PBMCs. The source is a man between 45 and 60 years old in good health and CMV-seropositive. The CDR3 runs from the conserved cysteine through the conserved F or W. D genes are given only for firm matches. The listing skips clone size in some rows; elsewhere it reads once, few, many or a size class.

v_gene	abundance	d_gene	len	j_gene	CDR3aa	CDR3nt
TRBV23-1	few	.	15	TRBJ1-1	CASSQRGLMNTEAFF	TGCGCCAGCAGTCAGCGGGGACTCATGAACACTGAAGCTTTCTTT
TRBV27	few	TRBD2	14	TRBJ2-2	CAIRTSWNTGELFF	TGTGCCATCCGGACTAGCTGGAACACCGGGGAGCTGTTTTTT
TRBV5-1	.	TRBD2	15	TRBJ2-3	CASSADVGGGDTQYF	TGCGCCAGCAGCGCCGACGTCGGGGGGGGAGATACGCAGTATTTT
TRBV28	.	.	14	TRBJ1-2	CASSLWRGDYGYTF	TGTGCCAGCAGTTTATGGCGGGGAGACTATGGCTACACCTTC
TRBV15	.	.	14	TRBJ2-2	CATSRGDGTGELFF	TGTGCCACCAGCAGGGGAGACGGCACCGGGGAGCTGTTTTTT
TRBV6-1	.	TRBD1	14	TRBJ1-1	CASRDRELHTEAFF	TGTGCCAGCCGGGACAGGGAATTGCACACTGAAGCTTTCTTT
TRBV30	.	.	14	TRBJ2-6	CAWSINSGANVLTF	TGTGCCTGGAGTATAAACTCTGGGGCCAACGTCCTGACTTTC
TRBV6-5	.	.	15	TRBJ1-3	CASSYEGFSGNTIYF	TGTGCCAGCAGTTACGAGGGCTTCTCTGGAAACACCATATATTTT
TRBV18	.	.	13	TRBJ2-7	CASSPQGAYEQYF	TGTGCCAGCTCACCACAGGGGGCCTACGAGCAGTACTTC
TRBV30	.	.	14	TRBJ2-3	CAWVDSSKTDTQYF	TGTGCCTGGGTAGACAGCTCCAAGACAGATACGCAGTATTTT
TRBV21-1	once	.	15	TRBJ2-7	CASSSGTADSYEQYF	TGTGCCAGCAGCTCCGGGACAGCGGACTCCTACGAGCAGTACTTC
TRBV5-1	.	.	15	TRBJ1-3	CASSLGQSSGNTIYF	TGCGCCAGCAGCTTGGGACAGTCCTCTGGAAACACCATATATTTT
TRBV6-5	.	TRBD1	12	TRBJ2-1	CASLDRGNEQFF	TGTGCCAGCCTAGACAGGGGCAATGAGCAGTTCTTC
TRBV6-8	.	.	12	TRBJ1-4	CASSYSREKLFF	TGTGCCAGCAGTTACTCGAGGGAAAAACTGTTTTTT
TRBV5-5	.	TRBD1	16	TRBJ1-5	CASSFGTGGSNQPQHF	TGTGCCAGCAGCTTTGGGACAGGGGGAAGCAATCAGCCCCAGCATTTT
TRBV14	.	TRBD1	16	TRBJ2-7	CASSQAPTGASYEQYF	TGTGCCAGCAGCCAGGCTCCGACAGGGGCCTCCTACGAGCAGTACTTC
TRBV7-9	.	TRBD2	16	TRBJ2-1	CASRLAGRLGYNEQFF	TGTGCCAGCAGGTTAGCGGGCCGGCTGGGTTACAATGAGCAGTTCTTC
TRBV10-3	few	.	11	TRBJ2-1	CAISGGWEQFF	TGTGCCATCAGTGGCGGTTGGGAGCAGTTCTTC
TRBV5-4	.	.	13	TRBJ1-2	CASRFGQGSGYTF	TGTGCCAGCAGGTTCGGGCAGGGAAGTGGCTACACCTTC
TRBV5-1	.	.	15	TRBJ1-1	CASTINPGFSTEAFF	TGCGCCAGCACAATTAATCCAGGGTTTTCCACTGAAGCTTTCTTT
TRBV5-1	few	.	16	TRBJ1-2	CASSPYEASQGYGYTF	TGCGCCAGCAGCCCCTACGAAGCGTCCCAGGGCTATGGCTACACCTTC
TRBV5-5	few	.	12	TRBJ1-2	CASSSTGYGYTF	TGTGCCAGCAGCTCGACTGGCTATGGCTACACCTTC
TRBV2	few	.	14	TRBJ1-1	CASTGREVVTEAFF	TGTGCCAGCACGGGTAGGGAGGTGGTCACTGAAGCTTTCTTT
TRBV2	.	TRBD1	15	TRBJ1-3	CASRVDRASGNTIYF	TGTGCCAGCAGGGTGGACAGGGCCTCTGGAAACACCATATATTTT